The T cell receptor beta chain described here comes from a study of T cell repertoires in cytomegalovirus infection (dated by TCRdb to about 2019). Regarding the research as a whole: Donor HLA type was relevant to the analysis, because carriage of CMV infection together with the matching HLA type was indicated by public TCR beta signatures.

The germline V gene (reference sequence) gives CDR1 as LGHDT and CDR2 as YNNKEL. Trimming at the junction amounts to 0 bases on V and 3 bases on J, and the germline ends lie 17 bases apart. The CDR3 has 17 amino acids, counting the end cysteine and phenylalanine. The DNA shown is the 51-base CDR3, in frame from base 1. On the study overall, not on this receptor specifically: In the ex vivo response, HLA-C-restricted CMV-specific TCR beta clonotypes were dominant, and in two of eight donors the single most frequent clonotype came from this HLA-C-restricted group. Carriers of CMV infection plus the relevant HLA type were discriminated by the cumulative frequency of public TCR beta family members in the study cohort and in an independent approximately 360-donor cohort.

On this clonotype: No cognate antigen has been identified for it. No clone much larger than this one lies a single base away; base qualities are absent.

The sequencer listed for this sample is Illumina HiSeq 1500. TCRdb handled the public reads itself, with Q25 trimming in fastp and clone calling in MiXCR, and kept productive beta chains. Each record represents a unique CDR3 protein, reported with the most common genes and DNA among its rows. For this sample the table gives 500,000 or so distinct CDR3 sequences, of which more than 15% were detected only once. The ten most abundant clones make up 20% to 30% of the sample. The sample comprised CD8+ T cells from PBMCs. The chain is assembled from TRBV3-1 and TRBJ2-5; no confident D gene assignment can be made. This receptor was obtained from a human donor in good health (CMV status not recorded). Some clones in this sample may be carry-over from other donors' samples. The DNA is TGTGCCAGCAGCCAAGATAGGCCATCGTTACCAGAAGAGACCCAGTACTTC. The translation is CASSQDRPSLPEETQYF.